These T cell receptor beta chains were read from a single sample in a study of CD8 T cells in ankylosing spondylitis. TCRdb called the 5' RACE reads again in MiXCR, with one record for every CDR3 protein. The sample carries 200,000 to 300,000 distinct CDR3 sequences, over 30% recorded once. Sequenced material: blood, either unsorted or a sorted T cell fraction (not recorded which). These receptors were collected from a male donor with ankylosing spondylitis or in good health (not recorded which). The CDR3 runs from the conserved cysteine through the conserved F or W. D genes are given only for firm matches. Size is omitted from some rows. Given values are once, few, many or a class for expanded clones.

>TRBJ2-1|TRBV7-9|TRBD1|-
CASSAIQGAGLEQFF
TGTGCCAGCAGCGCAATACAGGGGGCAGGTCTTGAGCAGTTCTTC
>TRBJ1-5|TRBV20-1|-|-
CSASRADNQPQHF
TGCAGTGCTAGTAGGGCAGACAATCAGCCCCAGCATTTT
>TRBJ2-3|TRBV27|-|-
CASSLFGRDTDTQYF
TGTGCCAGCAGTTTATTTGGCAGGGACACAGATACGCAGTATTTT
>TRBJ2-7|TRBV7-9|-|few
CASSSGVGEQYF
TGTGCCAGCAGCTCAGGGGTGGGCGAGCAGTACTTC
>TRBJ2-3|TRBV20-1|TRBD1|few
CSARLGQESTDTQYF
TGCAGTGCTAGACTAGGACAGGAGTCCACAGATACGCAGTATTTT
>TRBJ2-7|TRBV7-9|-|-
CASSLVKDGYEQYF
TGTGCCAGCAGCTTAGTTAAGGACGGCTACGAGCAGTACTTC
>TRBJ2-7|TRBV20-1|-|-
CSADRDTSSYEQYF
TGCAGTGCTGACCGGGACACCAGCTCCTACGAGCAGTACTTC
>TRBJ2-3|TRBV12-3/TRBV12-4|-|-
CAFRVKGWDPSTDTQYF
TGTGCCTTCAGAGTTAAAGGGTGGGACCCAAGCACAGATACGCAGTATTTT
>TRBJ1-2|TRBV10-3|-|few
CAISAATYGYTF
TGTGCCATCAGTGCCGCGACCTATGGCTACACCTTC
>TRBJ2-3|TRBV29-1|-|few
CSVGTPNGPQYF
TGCAGCGTAGGGACTCCAAATGGTCCGCAGTATTTT
>TRBJ2-1|TRBV12-3/TRBV12-4|-|-
CASSHGEDEQFF
TGTGCCAGCAGCCACGGGGAGGATGAGCAGTTCTTC
>TRBJ2-1|TRBV25-1|-|few
CASASFYNEQFF
TGTGCCAGCGCTAGCTTCTACAATGAGCAGTTCTTC
>TRBJ2-3|TRBV20-1|-|-
CSAGTWAAPTAEPDTQYF
TGCAGTGCTGGGACGTGGGCGGCTCCGACTGCGGAACCAGATACGCAGTATTTT
>TRBJ2-1|TRBV6-2/TRBV6-3|-|-
CASSYSEASPAYEQFF
TGTGCCAGCAGTTACTCTGAGGCTTCGCCAGCGTATGAGCAGTTCTTC
>TRBJ2-3|TRBV12-3/TRBV12-4|TRBD2|-
CASRIAGGTDTQYF
TGTGCCAGCAGAATAGCGGGGGGCACAGATACGCAGTATTTT
>TRBJ2-5|TRBV29-1|-|few
CSVQQGPQETQYF
TGCAGCGTGCAACAGGGTCCCCAAGAGACCCAGTACTTC
>TRBJ2-7|TRBV6-1|-|-
CATRVTGPREQYF
TGTGCCACACGGGTGACAGGTCCCAGGGAGCAGTACTTC
>TRBJ2-5|TRBV20-1|-|-
CSATSGPGEETQYF
TGCAGTGCAACATCCGGGCCGGGGGAAGAGACCCAGTACTTC
>TRBJ1-1|TRBV29-1|-|few
CSVDVGQPGQKAFF
TGCAGCGTTGATGTTGGGCAGCCAGGGCAAAAAGCTTTCTTT
>TRBJ1-6|TRBV20-1|-|few
CSARVLGSGPYNSPLHF
TGCAGTGCTAGGGTCTTGGGCTCGGGGCCCTATAATTCACCCCTCCACTTT
>TRBJ1-1|TRBV6-1|-|-
CASSEVGVGGLGIF
TGTGCCAGCAGTGAAGTCGGAGTGGGTGGCCTCGGGATCTTT
>TRBJ2-2|TRBV15|TRBD1|-
CATSRETRQGDTGELFF
TGTGCCACCAGCAGAGAGACCAGACAGGGCGACACCGGGGAGCTGTTTTTT
>TRBJ2-4|TRBV7-3|TRBD2|-
CASSSGAGENIQYF
TGTGCCAGCAGCTCGGGAGCGGGGGAAAACATTCAGTACTTC
>TRBJ2-3|TRBV29-1|TRBD1|many
CSVDTQGRTDTQYF
TGCAGCGTTGATACACAGGGGCGCACAGATACGCAGTATTTT
>TRBJ2-5|TRBV20-1|-|many
CSARRDTRETQYF
TGCAGTGCTAGACGGGACACTAGGGAGACCCAGTACTTC
>TRBJ2-7|TRBV29-1|-|few
CSVPWGNEQYF
TGCAGCGTGCCCTGGGGGAACGAGCAGTACTTC
>TRBJ2-1|TRBV7-9|-|-
CASSLGMAPSSYNEQFF
TGTGCCAGCAGCTTAGGGATGGCTCCCAGCTCCTACAATGAGCAGTTCTTC
>TRBJ2-2|TRBV12-3/TRBV12-4|TRBD1|-
CASSDGQDANTGELFF
TGTGCCAGCAGTGACGGACAGGACGCGAACACCGGGGAGCTGTTTTTT
>TRBJ2-1|TRBV27|-|-
CASSPNRGGYNEQFF
TGTGCCAGCAGTCCCAACAGGGGAGGTTACAATGAGCAGTTCTTC
>TRBJ2-1|TRBV6-5|-|-
CASSSGTLISSYNEQFF
TGTGCCAGCAGTTCCGGGACCCTTATTAGCTCCTACAATGAGCAGTTCTTC
>TRBJ2-7|TRBV20-1|-|many
CSARGPSYEQYF
TGCAGTGCTAGAGGCCCCAGTTACGAGCAGTACTTC
>TRBJ2-5|TRBV6-5|-|many
CASSYSTRHQETQYF
TGTGCCAGCAGTTACTCGACACGGCACCAAGAGACCCAGTACTTC
>TRBJ1-1|TRBV6-5|-|-
CASSPSGGLGTEAFF
TGTGCCAGCAGTCCCTCGGGGGGTCTGGGCACTGAAGCTTTCTTT
>TRBJ1-2|TRBV4-1|TRBD1|-
CASSQAPGWGGGGYTF
TGCGCCAGCAGCCAAGCGCCGGGATGGGGAGGGGGCGGCTACACCTTC
>TRBJ2-4|TRBV6-1|-|few
CASSSGVKNIQYF
TGTGCCAGCTCTTCGGGAGTCAAAAACATTCAGTACTTC
>TRBJ2-5|TRBV5-6|-|few
CASSFQASAGQYF
TGTGCCAGCAGCTTCCAGGCCTCGGCAGGCCAGTACTTC
>TRBJ2-3|TRBV12-3/TRBV12-4|-|-
CAAGGRGADTQYF
TGTGCCGCCGGGGGGCGGGGCGCAGATACGCAGTATTTT
>TRBJ2-5|TRBV6-2/TRBV6-3|-|-
CATSLHQRRQETQYF
TGTGCCACCTCACTACACCAGCGGAGACAAGAGACCCAGTACTTC
>TRBJ1-5|TRBV6-1|TRBD1|few
CASSRRQGQPQHF
TGTGCCAGCAGCCGTAGACAGGGACAGCCCCAGCATTTT
>TRBJ2-2|TRBV10-2|TRBD1|-
CASNRGGTGELFF
TGCGCCAGCAACAGGGGTGGGACCGGGGAGCTGTTTTTT
>TRBJ2-5|TRBV15|TRBD1|-
CATSSGTARQETQYF
TGTGCCACCAGCAGCGGGACAGCCAGACAAGAGACCCAGTACTTC
>TRBJ2-7|TRBV5-1|-|-
CASSTSGISYEQYF
TGCGCCAGCAGCACCTCCGGCATCTCCTACGAGCAGTACTTC
>TRBJ1-2|TRBV27|-|-
CASSFNSIAYGYTF
TGTGCCAGCAGTTTTAATTCCATCGCTTATGGCTACACCTTC
>TRBJ2-7|TRBV27|TRBD1|few
CASSPGTGGFYEQYF
TGTGCCAGCAGTCCCGGGACAGGGGGCTTCTACGAGCAGTACTTC
>TRBJ2-1|TRBV6-5|-|-
CASSGGPNEQFF
TGTGCCAGCAGTGGGGGGCCGAATGAGCAGTTCTTC
>TRBJ2-3|TRBV5-5|-|-
CASSSIQADTQYF
TGTGCCAGCAGCTCCATCCAGGCGGATACGCAGTATTTT